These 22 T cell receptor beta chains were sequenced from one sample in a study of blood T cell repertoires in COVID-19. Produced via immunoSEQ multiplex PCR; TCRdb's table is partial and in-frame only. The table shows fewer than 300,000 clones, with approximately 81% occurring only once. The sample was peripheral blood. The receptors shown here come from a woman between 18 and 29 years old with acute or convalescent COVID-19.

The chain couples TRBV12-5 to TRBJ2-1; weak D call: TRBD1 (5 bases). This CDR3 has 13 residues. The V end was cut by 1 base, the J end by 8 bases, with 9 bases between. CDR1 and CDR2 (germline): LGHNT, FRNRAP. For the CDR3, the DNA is TGTGCTAGTGGTTTGGACCAGGGCTATGAGCAGTTCTTC. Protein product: CASGLDQGYEQFF.

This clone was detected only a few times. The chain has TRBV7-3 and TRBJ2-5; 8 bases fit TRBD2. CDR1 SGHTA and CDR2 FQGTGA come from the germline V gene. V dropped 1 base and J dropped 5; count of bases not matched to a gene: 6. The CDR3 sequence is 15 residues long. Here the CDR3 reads CASSLMAGGGETQYF. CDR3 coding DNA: TGTGCCAGCAGCTTAATGGCGGGAGGAGGGGAGACCCAGTACTTC.

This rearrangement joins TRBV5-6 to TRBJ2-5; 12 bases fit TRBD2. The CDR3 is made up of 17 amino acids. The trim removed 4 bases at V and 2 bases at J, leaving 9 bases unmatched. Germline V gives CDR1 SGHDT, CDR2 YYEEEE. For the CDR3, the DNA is TGTGCCAGCAGCCCTAAGTATGGACTAGCGGGACAAGAGACCCAGTACTTC. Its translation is CASSPKYGLAGQETQYF.

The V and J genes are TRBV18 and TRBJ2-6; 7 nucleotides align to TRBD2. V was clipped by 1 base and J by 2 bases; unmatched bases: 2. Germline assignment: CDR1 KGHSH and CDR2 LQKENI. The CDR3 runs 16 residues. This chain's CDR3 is CASSPRAGAGANVLTF. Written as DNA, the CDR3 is TGTGCCAGCTCACCACGGGCGGGGGCTGGGGCCAACGTCCTGACTTTC.

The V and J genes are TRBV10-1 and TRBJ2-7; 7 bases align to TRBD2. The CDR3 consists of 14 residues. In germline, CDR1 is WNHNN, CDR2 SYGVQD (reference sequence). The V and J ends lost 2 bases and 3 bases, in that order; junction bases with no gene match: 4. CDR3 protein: CASSETSAIYEQYF. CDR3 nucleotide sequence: TGCGCCAGCAGTGAGACTAGCGCTATCTACGAGCAGTACTTC.

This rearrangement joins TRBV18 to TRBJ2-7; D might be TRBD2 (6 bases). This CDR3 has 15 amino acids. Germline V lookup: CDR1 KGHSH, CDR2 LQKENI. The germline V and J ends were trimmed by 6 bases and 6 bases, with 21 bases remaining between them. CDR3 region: CASSTGLASLGEQYF. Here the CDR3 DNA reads TGTGCCAGCTCGACGGGCCTAGCGAGCCTCGGCGAGCAGTACTTC.

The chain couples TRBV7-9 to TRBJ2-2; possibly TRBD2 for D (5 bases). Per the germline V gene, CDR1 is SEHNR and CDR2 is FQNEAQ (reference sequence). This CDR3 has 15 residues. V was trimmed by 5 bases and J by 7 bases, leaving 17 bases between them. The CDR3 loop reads CASSQFSPGIGELFF. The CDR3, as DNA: TGTGCCAGCAGCCAATTCTCCCCGGGGATCGGGGAGCTGTTTTTT.

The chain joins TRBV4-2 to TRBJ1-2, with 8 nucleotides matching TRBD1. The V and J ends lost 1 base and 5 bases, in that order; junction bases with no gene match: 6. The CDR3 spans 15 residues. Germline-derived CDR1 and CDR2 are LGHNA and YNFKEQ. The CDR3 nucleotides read TGTGCCAGCAGCCAAGCCCGGACAGGGATTTATGGCTACACCTTC. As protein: CASSQARTGIYGYTF.

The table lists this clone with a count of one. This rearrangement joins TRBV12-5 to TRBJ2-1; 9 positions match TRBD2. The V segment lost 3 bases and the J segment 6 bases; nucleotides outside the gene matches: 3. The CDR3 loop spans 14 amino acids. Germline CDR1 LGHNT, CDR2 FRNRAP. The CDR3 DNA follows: TGTGCTAGTGGTTTTAGCGGGAGCCCCAATGAGCAGTTCTTC. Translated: CASGFSGSPNEQFF.

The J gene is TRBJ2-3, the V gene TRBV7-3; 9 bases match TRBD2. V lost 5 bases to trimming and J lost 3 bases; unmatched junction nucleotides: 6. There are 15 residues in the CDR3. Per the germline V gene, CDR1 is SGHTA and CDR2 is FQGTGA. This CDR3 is CASSPSGIGTDTQYF. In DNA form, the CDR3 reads TGTGCCAGCAGCCCTAGCGGGATTGGTACAGATACGCAGTATTTT.

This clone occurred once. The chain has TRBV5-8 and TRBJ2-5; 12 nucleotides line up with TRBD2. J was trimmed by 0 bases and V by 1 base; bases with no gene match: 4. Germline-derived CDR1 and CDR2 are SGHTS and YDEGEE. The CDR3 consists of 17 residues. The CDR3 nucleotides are TGTGCCAGCAGCTTGTTGGGGACTAGCGGGCACCAAGAGACCCAGTACTTC. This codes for CASSLLGTSGHQETQYF.

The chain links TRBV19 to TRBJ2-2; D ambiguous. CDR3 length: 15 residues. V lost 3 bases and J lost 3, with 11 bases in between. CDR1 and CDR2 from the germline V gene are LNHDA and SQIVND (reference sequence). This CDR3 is CASSMLGYDTGELFF. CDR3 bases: TGTGCCAGTAGTATGCTAGGTTATGACACCGGGGAGCTGTTTTTT.

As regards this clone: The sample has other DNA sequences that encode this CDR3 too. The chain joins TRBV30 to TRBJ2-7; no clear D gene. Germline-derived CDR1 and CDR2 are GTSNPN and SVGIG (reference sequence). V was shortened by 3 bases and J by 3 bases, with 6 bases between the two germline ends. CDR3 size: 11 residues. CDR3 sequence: CAWSHSYEQYF. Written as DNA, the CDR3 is TGTGCCTGGAGCCACAGCTACGAGCAGTACTTC.

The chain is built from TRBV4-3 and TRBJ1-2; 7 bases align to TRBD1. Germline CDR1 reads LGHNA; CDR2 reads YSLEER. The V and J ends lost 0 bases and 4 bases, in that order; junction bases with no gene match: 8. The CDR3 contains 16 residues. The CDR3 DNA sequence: TGCGCCAGCAGCCAAGATGAATACCAGGGGGGCTATGGCTACACCTTC. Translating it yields CASSQDEYQGGYGYTF.

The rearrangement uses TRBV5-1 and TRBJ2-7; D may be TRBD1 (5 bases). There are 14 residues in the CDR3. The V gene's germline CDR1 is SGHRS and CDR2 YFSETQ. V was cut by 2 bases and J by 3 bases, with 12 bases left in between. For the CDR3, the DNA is TGCGCCAGCAGCTTCTCCGGACAAAGCTACGAGCAGTACTTC. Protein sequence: CASSFSGQSYEQYF.

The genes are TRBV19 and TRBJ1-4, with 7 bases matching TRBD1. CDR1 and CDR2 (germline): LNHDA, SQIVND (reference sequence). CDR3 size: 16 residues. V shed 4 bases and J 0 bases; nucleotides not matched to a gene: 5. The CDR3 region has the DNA TGTGCCAGTAGTACGAACAGGGGTACAACTAATGAAAAACTGTTTTTT. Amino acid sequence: CASSTNRGTTNEKLFF.

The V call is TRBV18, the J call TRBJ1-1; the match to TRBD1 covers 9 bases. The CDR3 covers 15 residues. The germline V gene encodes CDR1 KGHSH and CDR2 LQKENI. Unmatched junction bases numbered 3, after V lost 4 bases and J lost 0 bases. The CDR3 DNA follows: TGTGCCAGCTCACTTGGGACAGGGATGAACACTGAAGCTTTCTTT. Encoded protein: CASSLGTGMNTEAFF.

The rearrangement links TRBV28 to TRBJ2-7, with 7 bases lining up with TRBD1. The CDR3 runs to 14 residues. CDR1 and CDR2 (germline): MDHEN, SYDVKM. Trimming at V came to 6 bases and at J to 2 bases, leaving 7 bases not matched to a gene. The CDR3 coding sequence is TGTGCCAGCAGGCGAAGGGACAGCACCTACGAGCAGTACTTC. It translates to CASRRRDSTYEQYF.

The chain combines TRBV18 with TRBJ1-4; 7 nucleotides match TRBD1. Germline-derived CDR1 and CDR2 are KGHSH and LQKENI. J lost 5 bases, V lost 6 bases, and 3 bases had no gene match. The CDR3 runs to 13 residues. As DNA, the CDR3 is TGTGCCAGCTCGGAACAGGGGAATGAAAAACTGTTTTTT. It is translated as CASSEQGNEKLFF.

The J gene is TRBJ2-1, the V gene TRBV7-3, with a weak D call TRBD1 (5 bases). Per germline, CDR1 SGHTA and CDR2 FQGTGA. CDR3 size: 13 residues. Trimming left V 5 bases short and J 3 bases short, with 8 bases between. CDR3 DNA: TGTGCCAGCAGCCCCGGACACTACAATGAGCAGTTCTTC. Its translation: CASSPGHYNEQFF.

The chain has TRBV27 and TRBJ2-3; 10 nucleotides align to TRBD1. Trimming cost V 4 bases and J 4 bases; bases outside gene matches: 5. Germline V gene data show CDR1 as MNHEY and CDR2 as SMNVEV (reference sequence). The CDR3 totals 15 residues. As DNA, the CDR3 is TGTGCCAGCAGTTCCGCCGGGACAGGGGCAGATACGCAGTATTTT. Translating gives CASSSAGTGADTQYF.

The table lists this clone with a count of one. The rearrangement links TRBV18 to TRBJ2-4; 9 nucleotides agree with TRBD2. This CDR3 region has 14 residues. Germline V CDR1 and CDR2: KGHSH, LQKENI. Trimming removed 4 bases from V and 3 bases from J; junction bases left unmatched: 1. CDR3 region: CASSLTSGKNIQYF. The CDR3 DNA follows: TGTGCCAGCTCACTGACTAGCGGCAAAAACATTCAGTACTTC.